This TCR beta chain was sequenced in a study of CXCR3-negative and CXCR3-positive naive CD8 T cells. Background on the study: Collectively, the libraries yielded about 140 million TRB reads in total, at about 1.5 +/- 0.3 million per library.

Researchers prepared the TRB cDNA libraries using 5' RACE with UMI labels. TCRdb reanalyzed the 5' RACE reads and collapses them to one entry per CDR3 protein, without DNA. The sample yields under 60,000 distinct CDR3 sequences, of which the top ten take up 0.56%. General study findings and limits: Comparably high diversity was seen in both naive subsets, and much lower diversity in memory CD8+ cells. CXCR3-positive naive cells carried more hydrophobic TRB CDR3s than CXCR3-negative ones.

With regard to this clonotype: The antigen is unknown.

Germline assignment: CDR1 MNHEY and CDR2 SMNVEV (reference sequence). This CDR3 contains 16 residues. Naive CD8+ T lymphocytes were specified as CD45RO-CCR7+CD27+CD95-. This TCR was recovered from a human donor in good health. Some clones in this sample may be carry-over from other donors' samples. The chain links TRBV27 to TRBJ2-1; TCRdb selects TRBD1, and the lack of DNA leaves this call unchecked. Sequenced: naive CXCR3+ CD8+ T cells from blood. The subset: CD45RO-CCR7+CD27+CD95- naive CD8+ T cells expressing CXCR3 (TNR3+). The chain's CDR3 is CASSLPGGSSYNEQFF.